This entry is about one TCR beta chain. The specificity of this receptor is unknown. Base-call qualities are not available, and no considerably larger clone is one nucleotide away. Trimming takes 0 bases from V and 4 bases from J, and the germline ends sit 13 bases apart. CDR1 SGHDN and CDR2 FVKESK were looked up in the germline V gene. Reading from cysteine to phenylalanine, the CDR3 counts 16 amino acids. The read is trimmed to its CDR3 DNA, 48 bases read in frame from base 1. This entry comes from a study of shared clonotypes between healthy human individuals (dated by TCRdb to about 2020). Describing the broader study: The cohort comprised a couple of women and three men aged 18 to 49 years. Leukapheresis yielded between about 0.8 and 8.9 billion PBMCs per donor. To estimate repertoire size and how much clonotypes are shared between individuals, the study performed deep sequencing of blood TCR repertoires from five healthy adults. Libraries were prepared and TCR repertoires were sequenced by different laboratories using diverse techniques, in order to increase sequencing depth and limit assay-specific biases. For each donor, three plates each were used for CD4 naive and CD4 memory, two plates were used for CD8 naive, and one plate was used for CD8 memory.

Overall study outcomes, separate from this receptor: Because the study included a small number of donors, the genetic and exposure-history diversity represented was limited. Sharing across a few donors was observed for 4.5% to 6.5% of naive CD4, 3.5% of naive CD8, about 2.5% of memory CD4, and about 0.39% of memory CD8 clonotypes. Naive subsets generally had larger estimated clonotype richness than memory subsets did. Based on pairwise subsampling, the degree of clonotype sharing among donors was expected to be affected by sequencing depth. Sampling was restricted to blood, and TCR repertoires in tissues likely differ from the TCR repertoires found in blood. Rarefaction of sorted-subset datasets indicated incomplete sequencing despite the large sequencing depth. Higher generation probabilities were observed for clonotypes shared by all four sorted-subset donors than for non-shared clonotypes.

TCR CDR3 regions were amplified from genomic DNA by multiplex PCR using the deep immunoSEQ assay. For each cell subset, the extracted genomic DNA was distributed evenly across all wells of several immunoSEQ 96-well plates, and each plate served as one replicate. For sorted subsets, 200 to 250 ng genomic DNA, equal to some 30,000 T cell genomes, was loaded into each replicate PCR. Purified libraries were quantified with a Qubit 3.0 fluorometer, sized on a Bioanalyzer 2100, and re-quantified with the KAPA Library Quantification kit. Every immunoSEQ 96-well plate was sequenced on a dedicated single-read 150-cycle Illumina NextSeq 550 flow cell. The paper's data handling went like this. The immunoSEQ output contained only junctional sequences without quality scores, so filtering could not match that applied to full-length reads. Sequences were annotated with PyIR, a Python wrapper for IgBLAST v1.9, and V/J genes and CDR3 were assigned using IMGT germline references. Reads with weak V/J assignments (E-value above 1e-6), missing CDR3, stop codons, out-of-frame junctions, or ambiguous translated residues were removed. V3J clonotypes were defined as sequences sharing an identical inferred V gene, J gene, and CDR3 amino acid sequence. Percentage overlap between repertoires was calculated by dividing the number of shared unique clonotypes by the size of the smaller repertoire. Three approaches were used to assess repertoire richness: RTK rarefaction, the Chao1 estimator, and Recon v2.1 estimates of unobserved clonotypes. For all TCRbeta clonotypes obtained by the gDNA method from a few donors, generation probabilities were computed with OLGA. Held by TCRdb, this immuneACCESS table contains in-frame sequences only and omits some clones. Under half of the omission traces to an unresolved V gene where checked; the cause of the rest is unknown. The DNA gave D and trimming, while V, J and clone size come from that table. The table for this sample lists about 2 million clones; approximately 94% of them were counted only once. The ten largest clonotypes hold 1.2% of the sample.

CD8 naive samples consisted of CD45RO-negative cells that were positively selected for CCR7, yielding a CD45RA+CCR7+ population without TemRA cells. Donors were healthy HIV-negative adults with no recently reported acute infections or vaccinations. Every donor was a Caucasian adult residing in Nashville, Tennessee, USA. After blood collection by leukapheresis, PBMCs were isolated using Ficoll-Histopaque density gradient centrifugation and then cryopreserved in the vapor phase of liquid nitrogen. Purity and quantity of every magnetically sorted T cell population were checked by analytical flow cytometry. Genomic DNA was isolated from each sorted fraction and quantified by UV absorbance on a Nanodrop 2000c.

Material for sequencing was naive CD8+ T cells sorted from blood. The cell subset or site label corresponds to: CD45RA+CCR7+. This sequence originates from a man younger than 35 in good health. The rearranged segments are TRBV14 and TRBJ2-1; there is no confident call for the D gene. At the DNA level, the sequence is TGTGCCAGCAGCCAAGAGAGTAGGGTCAGTTACAATGAGCAGTTCTTC. It specifies CASSQESRVSYNEQFF.